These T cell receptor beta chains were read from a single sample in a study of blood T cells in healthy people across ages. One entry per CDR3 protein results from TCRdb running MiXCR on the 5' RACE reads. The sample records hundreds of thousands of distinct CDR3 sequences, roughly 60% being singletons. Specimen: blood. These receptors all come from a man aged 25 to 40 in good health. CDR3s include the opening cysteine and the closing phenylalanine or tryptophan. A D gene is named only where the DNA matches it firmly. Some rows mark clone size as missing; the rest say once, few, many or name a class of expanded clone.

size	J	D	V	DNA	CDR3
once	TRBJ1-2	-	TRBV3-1	TGTGCCAGCAGCCAAGATAACACGGGCTGGGGCTATGGCTACACCTTC	CASSQDNTGWGYGYTF
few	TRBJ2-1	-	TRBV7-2	TGTGCCAGCAGCCTACCCTCTAACAATGAGCAGTTCTTC	CASSLPSNNEQFF
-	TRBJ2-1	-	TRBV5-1	TGCGCCAGCAGCTTGGCCGTGGCCCCGAGATCGGATGAGCAGTTCTTC	CASSLAVAPRSDEQFF
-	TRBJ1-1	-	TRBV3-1	TGTGCCAGCAGCCAAGATCGGGGGACGGCAGCTTTCTTT	CASSQDRGTAAFF
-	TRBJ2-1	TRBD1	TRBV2	TGTGCCAGCGGACAGGGCCCCTACAATGAGCAGTTCTTC	CASGQGPYNEQFF
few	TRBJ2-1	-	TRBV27	TGTGCCAGCAGTTTACCCCTCATCCTGATGAGAAATGAGCAGTTCTTC	CASSLPLILMRNEQFF
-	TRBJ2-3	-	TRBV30	TGTGCCTGGACAGGGATCACAGATACGCAGTATTTT	CAWTGITDTQYF
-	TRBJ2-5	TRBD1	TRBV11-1	TGTGCCAGCAGCTTAGAGGGGGCAGACCAAGAGACCCAGTACTTC	CASSLEGADQETQYF
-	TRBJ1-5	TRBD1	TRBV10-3	TGTGCCATCAGACCGGACAGGGTCGGGCAGCCCCAGCATTTT	CAIRPDRVGQPQHF
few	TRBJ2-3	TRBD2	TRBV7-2	TGTGCCAGCAGCCGCCAACACAGACTAGCGGGGGGGCCTAACACAGATACGCAGTATTTT	CASSRQHRLAGGPNTDTQYF
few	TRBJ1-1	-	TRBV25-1	TGTGCCGCTGGGGTGGGAACTGAAGCTTTCTTT	CAAGVGTEAFF
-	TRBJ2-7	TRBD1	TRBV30	TGTGCCTGGCACAGGGCGGACAGGCCCTACGAGCAGTACTTC	CAWHRADRPYEQYF
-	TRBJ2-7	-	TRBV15	TGTGCCACCAGCAGAGAAGCTAGGAGCTCCTACGAGCAGTACTTC	CATSREARSSYEQYF
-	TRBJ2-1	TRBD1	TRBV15	TGTGCCACCAGCAGGACAGGGGGGAATGAGCAGTTCTTC	CATSRTGGNEQFF
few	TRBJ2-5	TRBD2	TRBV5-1	TGCGCCAGCAGCTTGACTAGCGGAAACCAAGAGACCCAGTACTTC	CASSLTSGNQETQYF
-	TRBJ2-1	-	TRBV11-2	TGTGCCAGCAGCTTAGAGTTAGGGGGACACAATGAGCAGTTCTTC	CASSLELGGHNEQFF
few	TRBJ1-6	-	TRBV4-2	TGTGCCAGCAGCCCGCCCGGGAGCCAGGAATCACCCCTCCACTTT	CASSPPGSQESPLHF
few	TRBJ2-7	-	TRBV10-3	TGTGCCATCGGGCAGACAGGCAACTACGAGCAGTACTTC	CAIGQTGNYEQYF
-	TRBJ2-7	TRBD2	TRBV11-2	TGTGCCAGCAGCTCAGGGACTAGCGGGGGATCCTACGAGCAGTACTTC	CASSSGTSGGSYEQYF
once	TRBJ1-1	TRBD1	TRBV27	TGTGCCAGCAGTGCCGCCGGGACAGGGCGAACTGAAGCTTTCTTT	CASSAAGTGRTEAFF
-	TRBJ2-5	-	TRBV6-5	TGTGCCAGCAGTTACGGGACGGGCAGGGGTGAGACCCAGTACTTC	CASSYGTGRGETQYF
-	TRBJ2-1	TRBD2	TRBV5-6	TGTGCCAGCAGCAAACTAGCGGGGGAGAACAATGAGCAGTTCTTC	CASSKLAGENNEQFF
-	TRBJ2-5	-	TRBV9	TGTGCCAGCAGCCTCGGGGAGTGGGGGACCCAGTACTTC	CASSLGEWGTQYF
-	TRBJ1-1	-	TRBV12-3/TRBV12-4	TGTGCCAGCACCGGGACCGAAGCTTTCTTT	CASTGTEAFF
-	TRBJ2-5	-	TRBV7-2	TGTGCCAGCAGCTTAGAGAGGGGACTCCTCCGCCAGGGGCAGTACTTC	CASSLERGLLRQGQYF
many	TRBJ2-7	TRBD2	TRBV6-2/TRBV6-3	TGTGCCGCAGGACTCGGGGGGAGTACGAGCGAGCAGTACTTC	CAAGLGGSTSEQYF
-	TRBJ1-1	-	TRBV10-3	TGTGCCATCAGTGAGTCTCGGATAGGGAGGGGGAACACTGAAGCTTTCTTT	CAISESRIGRGNTEAFF
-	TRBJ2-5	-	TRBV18	TGTGCCAGCTCCCAGGGGGACCCCGGGGGGGAGCAGTACTTC	CASSQGDPGGEQYF
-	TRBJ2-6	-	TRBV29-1	TGCAGCGTTGATGGAGGGATCTCTGGGGCCAACGTCCTGACTTTC	CSVDGGISGANVLTF
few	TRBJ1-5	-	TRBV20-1	TGCAGTGCTAGAGCCCCGGGGACCCACAATCAGCCCCAGCATTTT	CSARAPGTHNQPQHF
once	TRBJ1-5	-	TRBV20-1	TGCAGTGCTTCCAGCACAGGTGGGCATCAGCCCCAGCATTTT	CSASSTGGHQPQHF
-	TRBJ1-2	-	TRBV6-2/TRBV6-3	TGTGCCAGCAGTTACTCGACGTCACCACCTTATGGCTACACCTTC	CASSYSTSPPYGYTF
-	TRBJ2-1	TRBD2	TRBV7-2	TGTGCCAGCAGCCCGGGGACTAGCGGGAGGGCCGGTGAGCAGTTCTTC	CASSPGTSGRAGEQFF
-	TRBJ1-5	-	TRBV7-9	TGTGCCAGCAGCACCCCGAATCAGCCCCAGCATTTT	CASSTPNQPQHF
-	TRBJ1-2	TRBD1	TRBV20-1	TGCAGTGCTAGAGGTCGTTCGGGACAGGGGAACTATGGCTACACCTTC	CSARGRSGQGNYGYTF
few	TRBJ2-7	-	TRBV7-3	TGTGCCAGCAGCTTCACTCAATCCGACGCGCAGTACTTC	CASSFTQSDAQYF
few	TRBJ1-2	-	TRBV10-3	TGTGCCATCAGTGGATCAGGGGACGGCTACACCTTC	CAISGSGDGYTF
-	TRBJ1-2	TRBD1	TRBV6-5	TGTGCCAGCAAGAGGACAGGAAACTATGGCTACACCTTC	CASKRTGNYGYTF
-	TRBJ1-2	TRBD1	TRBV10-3	TGTGCCATCAGTGAGCCGACAGGGGGCCGGGGCTACACCTTC	CAISEPTGGRGYTF